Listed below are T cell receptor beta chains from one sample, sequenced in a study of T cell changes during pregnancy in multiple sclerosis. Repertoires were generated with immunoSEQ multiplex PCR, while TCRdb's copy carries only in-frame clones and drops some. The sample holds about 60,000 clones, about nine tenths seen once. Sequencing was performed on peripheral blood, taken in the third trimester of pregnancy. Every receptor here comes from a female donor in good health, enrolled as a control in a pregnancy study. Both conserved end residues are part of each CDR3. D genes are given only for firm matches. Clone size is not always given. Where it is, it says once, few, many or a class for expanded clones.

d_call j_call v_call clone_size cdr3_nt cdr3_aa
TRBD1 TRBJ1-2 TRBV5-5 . TGTGCCAGCAGCTTGTGGCAGGGGGAGAGGTATGGCTACACCTTC CASSLWQGERYGYTF
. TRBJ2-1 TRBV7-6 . TGTGCCAGCAGCTTAGCTAGCGGCAATGAGCAGTTCTTC CASSLASGNEQFF
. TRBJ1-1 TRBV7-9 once TGTGCCAGCAGCGAAAGGGGCCCTGAAGCTTTCTTT CASSERGPEAFF
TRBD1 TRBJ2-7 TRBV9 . TGTGCCAGCAGCACGGGACAGGGGGCGGGAATTTACGAGCAGTACTTC CASSTGQGAGIYEQYF
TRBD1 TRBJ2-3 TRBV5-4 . TGTGCCAGCAGCGGAGGACAGGGGGGCTTCACAGATACGCAGTATTTT CASSGGQGGFTDTQYF
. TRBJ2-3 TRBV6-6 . TGTGCCAGCAGTCACCTAGCGAGCACAGATACGCAGTATTTT CASSHLASTDTQYF
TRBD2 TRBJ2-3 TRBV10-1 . TGCGCCAGCAGTGACGGTAGCGGGGGACCAGATACGCAGTATTTT CASSDGSGGPDTQYF
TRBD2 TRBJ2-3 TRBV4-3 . TGCGCCAGCAGCCAAACTAGCGGGGGGGCAGAAGATACGCAGTATTTT CASSQTSGGAEDTQYF
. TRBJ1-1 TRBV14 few TGTGCCAGCAGCCAAGGCGCAGGGCTGAAGACTGAAGCTTTCTTT CASSQGAGLKTEAFF
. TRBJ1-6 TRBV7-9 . TGTGCCAGCAGCCAAGAAACAGGGAGATCACCCCTCCACTTT CASSQETGRSPLHF
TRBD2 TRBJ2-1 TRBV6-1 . TGTGCCAGCAGCCAGAGCGGGGGCAATGAGCAGTTCTTC CASSQSGGNEQFF
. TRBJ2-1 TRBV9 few TGTGCCAGCAGCGTTTTAACGGGGGGCCTCTACAATGAGCAGTTCTTC CASSVLTGGLYNEQFF
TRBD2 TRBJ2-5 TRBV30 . TGTGCCTGGAGTGTAGCGGGGGGACGGTACCAAGAGACCCAGTACTTC CAWSVAGGRYQETQYF
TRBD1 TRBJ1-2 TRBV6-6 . TGTGCCAGCACGGAGACAGGGCTGTATGGCTACACCTTC CASTETGLYGYTF
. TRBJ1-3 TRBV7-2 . TGTGCCAGCAGCCCCTACTTTACCTCTGGAAACACCATATATTTT CASSPYFTSGNTIYF
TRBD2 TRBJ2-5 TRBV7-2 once TGTGCCAGCAGCCGCGGGGGGGGGTACCAAGAGACCCAGTACTTC CASSRGGGYQETQYF
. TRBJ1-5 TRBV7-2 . TGTGCCAGCAGCTCACAAGACAGCCAGCCCCAGCATTTT CASSSQDSQPQHF
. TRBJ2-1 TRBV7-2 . TGTGCCAGCAGCCCAGGACACCTCAATGAGCAGTTCTTC CASSPGHLNEQFF
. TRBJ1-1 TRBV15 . TGTGCCACCAGCAGTTCTGGGGGAGGTAACACTGAAGCTTTCTTT CATSSSGGGNTEAFF
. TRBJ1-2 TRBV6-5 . TGTGCCAGCAGTTTCCTCCGACTGGGGCTTACCTATGGCTACACCTTC CASSFLRLGLTYGYTF
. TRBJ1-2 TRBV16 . TGTGCCAGCAGCCCCCGCGAGGCATCCTCCTATGGCTACACCTTC CASSPREASSYGYTF
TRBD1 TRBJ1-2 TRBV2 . TGTGCCAGCAGCGGTGGGACAGGGGTCTATGGCTACACCTTC CASSGGTGVYGYTF
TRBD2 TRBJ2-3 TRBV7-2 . TGTGCCAGCAGCAAGCGGGGGGGGATCGTTGGCACAGATACGCAGTATTTT CASSKRGGIVGTDTQYF
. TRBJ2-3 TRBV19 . TGTGCCAGTAGTATGGCCCAAAACACAGATACGCAGTATTTT CASSMAQNTDTQYF
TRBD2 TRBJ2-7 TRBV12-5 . TGTGCTAGTGGTCCGGGGACTAGCGGGAGGGGAGAGCAGTACTTC CASGPGTSGRGEQYF
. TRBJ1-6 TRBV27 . TGTGCCAGCAGTCCACTACAGGGCTATAATTCACCCCTCCACTTT CASSPLQGYNSPLHF
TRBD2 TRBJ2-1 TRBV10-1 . TGCGCCAGCTACGGCGGGGGGGGGCCCTACAATGAGCAGTTCTTC CASYGGGGPYNEQFF
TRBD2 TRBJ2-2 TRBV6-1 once TGTGCCAGCAGTGACCTAGGGACTAGCGGGAACACCGGGGAGCTGTTTTTT CASSDLGTSGNTGELFF
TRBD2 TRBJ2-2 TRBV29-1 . TGCAGCGTTGAAGGACTAGCGGGGACCGGGGAGCTGTTTTTT CSVEGLAGTGELFF
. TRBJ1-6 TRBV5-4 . TGTGCCAGCAGCTCTGGCGGGGGGAAGTCCTATAATTCACCCCTCCACTTT CASSSGGGKSYNSPLHF
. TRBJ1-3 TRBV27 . TGTGCCAGCAGTCGGGGGGATGGAAACACCATATATTTT CASSRGDGNTIYF
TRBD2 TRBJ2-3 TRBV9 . TGTGCCAGCAGCTCAGATAGCGGGAGAACCGCAGATACGCAGTATTTT CASSSDSGRTADTQYF
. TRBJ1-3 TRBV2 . TGTGCCAGCAGCCCCTGGCGGAGGGATGGTGGAAACACCATATATTTT CASSPWRRDGGNTIYF
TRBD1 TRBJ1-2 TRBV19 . TGTGCCAGTAGAAGACAGGGGGGCTATGGCTACACCTTC CASRRQGGYGYTF
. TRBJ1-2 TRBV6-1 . TGTGCCAGCAGTGAAGGGGACACCCTCTGGGGGGGCTACACCTTC CASSEGDTLWGGYTF
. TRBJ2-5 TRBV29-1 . TGCAGCGTTGAAGCAGATTCTGGAGAGACCCAGTACTTC CSVEADSGETQYF
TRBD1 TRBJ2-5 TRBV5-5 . TGTGCCAGCAGCTGGGGGGGACAGGGCTTCAAAGAGACCCAGTACTTC CASSWGGQGFKETQYF
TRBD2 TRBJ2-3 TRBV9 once TGTGCCAGCAAGAGCGGGAGCAGCACAGATACGCAGTATTTT CASKSGSSTDTQYF
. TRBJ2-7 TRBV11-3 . TGTGCCAGCAGCTCTAAGACAGGACCCACCTACGAGCAGTACTTC CASSSKTGPTYEQYF